This TCR beta chain was sequenced for a study of blood T cell repertoires in COVID-19. Overall study context: Both acute and convalescent COVID-19 samples were obtained from the United States, Italy and Spain.

Enrolled through a virtual design, the participants were between roughly 18 and 95 years of age and came from roughly 22 US areas. Categorization into cohorts depended on clinical history that participants reported. Measured with immunoSEQ multiplex PCR; TCRdb has only the in-frame clones, and not every one. The table lists 250,000 to 300,000 clones, roughly nine tenths of them singletons. Sequences were obtained from PBMCs or T cells enriched from blood (not recorded which). The TCR was taken from a human donor in a cohort exposed to, infected with or recovered from COVID-19 (not recorded which). The donor label of this sample is uncertain.

CDR3 region: CASIPRRGEQYF. The CDR3 DNA reads TGTGCCAGCATCCCGAGGAGGGGCGAGCAGTACTTC. The chain recombines TRBV28 with TRBJ2-7; tentatively, D is TRBD2 (6 bases). The ends were cut back, 7 bases at V and 6 bases at J, with 13 bases in the middle. The CDR3 is 12 amino acids. Per the germline V gene, CDR1 is MDHEN and CDR2 is SYDVKM.